The sequence of this T cell receptor (beta chain) was determined in a study of human T cells and chemical hapten exposure. A single record per CDR3 protein comes from TCRdb applying MiXCR to the RACE reads. The table records some 120,000 distinct CDR3 sequences, 9% to 14% of them present only once. Time point reported: patch test 1, 2 weeks after DPC sensitization. Treatment defined: therapeutic diphenylcyclopropenone sensitization with weekly scalp DPC. The CDR3 spans 12 residues. Looked up from germline, CDR1 is SGDLS and CDR2 is YYNGEE. Trimming took 4 bases from V and 7 from J; bases not matched to a gene: 4. This clonotype has ten or more counts.

The sequenced sample was whole blood, obtained in connection with sensitization to the hapten diphenylcyclopropenone (DPC). J is TRBJ1-2 and V is TRBV9; 7 nucleotides align to TRBD1. This clonotype was obtained from a woman aged 50 to 60 with alopecia areata. Some clones in this sample may be carry-over from other donors' samples. The CDR3 spells CASSSDRAGYTF. The CDR3 coding sequence is TGTGCCAGCAGCTCAGACAGGGCTGGCTACACCTTC.